This T cell receptor (beta chain) was obtained from a study of shared clonotypes between healthy human individuals (TCRdb year 2020). With respect to the entire study: Three men and two women, aged 18 to 49 years, made up the cohort. To estimate repertoire size and how much clonotypes are shared between individuals, the study performed deep sequencing of blood TCR repertoires from a few healthy adults. Libraries were prepared and TCR repertoires were sequenced by different laboratories using diverse techniques, in order to increase sequencing depth and limit assay-specific biases. Per donor, leukapheresis produced somewhere between about 0.94 and 10 billion PBMCs. For each donor, CD4 naive and CD4 memory were each given three plates, CD8 naive was given two plates, and CD8 memory was given one plate.

Broader findings and caveats from the paper: Incomplete sequencing was indicated by rarefaction of sorted-subset datasets, despite the large sequencing depth. Naive subsets generally had larger estimated clonotype richness than memory subsets. Compared with non-shared clonotypes, the clonotypes found in all four sorted-subset donors had higher generation probabilities. Because the study included a small number of donors, the genetic and exposure-history diversity represented was limited. Across four donors, approximately 5% of naive CD4, 3% to 3.5% of naive CD8, 2.3% of memory CD4, and under 0.45% of memory CD8 clonotypes were shared. Based on pairwise subsampling, the degree of clonotype sharing among donors was expected to be affected by sequencing depth. Sampling was restricted to blood, and TCR repertoires in tissue are likely to differ from TCR repertoires in blood.

Inclusive of the bounding cysteine and phenylalanine, the CDR3 is 14 residues long. The sequence is cut down to CDR3 DNA, 42 bases in frame from base 1. The germline V gene supplies CDR1 SGHTA and CDR2 FQGTGA. After removal of 5 bases from V and 6 bases from J, the junction retains 2 bases not matched to a gene. TCR CDR3 regions were amplified from genomic DNA by multiplex PCR using the deep immunoSEQ assay. Extracted genomic DNA from each cell subset was spread evenly across all wells of several immunoSEQ 96-well plates, with each plate serving as a replicate. For sorted subsets, around 0.2 ug of genomic DNA, equivalent to 25,000 to 35,000 T cell genomes, went into each replicate PCR. Purified libraries were measured with a Qubit 3.0 fluorometer, size-checked on a Bioanalyzer 2100, and measured again with the KAPA Library Quantification kit. A separate single-read 150-cycle Illumina NextSeq 550 flow cell was used to sequence each immunoSEQ 96-well plate. On the authors' methods: Because the immunoSEQ output included only junctional sequences and no quality scores, the filtering could not be the same as the filtering used for full-length reads. To assign V/J genes and CDR3, sequences were annotated using PyIR, a Python wrapper for IgBLAST v1.9, with IMGT germline references. Reads with weak V/J assignments (E-value above 1e-6), missing CDR3, stop codons, out-of-frame junctions, or ambiguous translated residues were removed. V3J clonotypes were defined as sequences sharing the same inferred V gene, J gene, and CDR3 amino acid sequence. Percentage overlap between repertoires was computed as shared unique clonotypes divided by the size of the smaller repertoire. Repertoire richness was assessed with RTK rarefaction, the Chao1 estimator, and Recon v2.1 estimates of unobserved clonotypes. OLGA was used to compute generation probabilities for all TCRbeta clonotypes that the gDNA method yielded from a few donors. TCRdb took over this immuneACCESS table, retaining in-frame rearrangements with V and J assigned. Such tables are incomplete; in checked studies, under half of the missing clones stem from an unresolved V gene, and the remainder is unexplained. Clone size and the V and J calls come from that table; the DNA yielded D and trimming. For this sample the table gives approximately 1.4 million clones, of which 98% were detected only once. Clones ranked in the top ten supply about 0.45% of the sample.

This clone was seen once. It lacks a known antigen. No base quality information exists; no much larger clone differs at one position. Donors were healthy HIV-negative adults with no recently reported acute infections or vaccinations. All donors were Caucasian adults living in Nashville, Tennessee, USA. Magnetic negative selection was used to enrich CD4+ T cells, after which naive cells were positively selected on CD45RA and the negative fraction became the memory subset. Blood was obtained by leukapheresis, after which PBMCs were separated by Ficoll-Histopaque density gradient centrifugation and cryopreserved in liquid nitrogen vapor phase. Purity and quantity of every magnetically sorted T cell population were checked by analytical flow cytometry. Genomic DNA was isolated from each sorted fraction and quantified by UV absorbance on a Nanodrop 2000c.

The TCR was taken from a man under 40 in good health. The V gene is TRBV7-3 and the J gene is TRBJ2-2; TRBD2 matches 11 bases in the middle. Sequencing was done on a sample of naive CD4+ T cells sorted from blood. Sample cell subset or site, as interpreted from the label and publication: CD45RA+ positively selected. The CDR3 in this case is CASSVSGRAGELFF. The sequenced DNA is TGTGCCAGCAGCGTTAGCGGGAGGGCCGGGGAGCTGTTTTTT.